The 22 T cell receptor beta chains given below trace back to one sample, sequenced in a study of T cell clones after liver transplantation. Using immunoSEQ multiplex PCR, the repertoire was profiled, and TCRdb retains in-frame clones only, with some absent. The table shows about 78,000 clones, with under 90% occurring only once. The sample was CD4+ T cells from blood, taken before liver transplant. The receptors were gathered from a human donor who received a liver transplant.

This clone appeared once. The rearrangement joins TRBV5-1 to TRBJ2-7; D gene uncertain. Germline CDR1 is SGHRS and CDR2 is YFSETQ. The CDR3 runs to 14 residues. The V end lost 0 bases, the J end lost 7 bases, and 14 bases lay between the germline ends. CDR3 sequence reads: CASSLESGQGEQYF. The CDR3 DNA sequence: TGCGCCAGCAGCTTGGAGTCTGGGCAAGGGGAGCAGTACTTC.

J is TRBJ1-5 and V is TRBV28; D is undetermined. The CDR3 contains 13 residues. Trimming took 2 bases from V and 5 from J, leaving 7 bases between them. Per the germline V gene, CDR1 is MDHEN and CDR2 is SYDVKM. The CDR3 is CASSLDDHQPQHF. CDR3 DNA sequence: TGTGCCAGCAGTTTAGATGACCATCAGCCCCAGCATTTT.

The rearrangement uses TRBV28 and TRBJ2-3, with 10 bases fitting TRBD2. The CDR3 is made up of 18 amino acids. Germline CDR1 reads MDHEN; CDR2 reads SYDVKM. V gave up 2 bases and J gave up 0 bases; unmatched junction bases: 8. CDR3 DNA sequence: TGTGCCAGCAGTTTAGCAGCGGGAGGGCCCCTTAGCACAGATACGCAGTATTTT. Its translation is CASSLAAGGPLSTDTQYF.

The V gene is TRBV27, the J gene TRBJ1-5; 10 bases match TRBD1. V gave up 6 bases and J gave up 4 bases; unmatched junction bases: 12. The CDR3 runs to 17 residues. The germline CDR1 and CDR2 sequences are MNHEY and SMNVEV (reference sequence). CDR3 nucleotides: TGTGCCAGCAGCCCGCTCCAGGGACAGGGGAAGAATCAGCCCCAGCATTTT. It yields the protein CASSPLQGQGKNQPQHF.

A remark on this clone: Sequence at one end of the junction differs from germline and may be a read error. The chain is built from TRBV6-5 and TRBJ2-3; 9 bases line up with TRBD2. CDR3 length: 15 amino acids. Germline CDR1 MNHEY, CDR2 SVGAGI. The CDR3 DNA sequence: TGTGCCAGCAGAGGGACTAGCCAAGGTACAGGTACGCAGTATTTT. Amino acids: CASRGTSQGTGTQYF.

J is TRBJ2-5 and V is TRBV25-1, with TRBD1 matching 9 bases. Looked up from germline, CDR1 is MGHDK and CDR2 is SYGVNS. This CDR3 comprises 16 residues. The V gene end was trimmed by 1 base and the J gene end by 6 bases; junction bases not matched to a gene: 9. CDR3 residues: CASSESGTGIMKTQYF. The CDR3 DNA follows: TGTGCCAGCAGTGAATCAGGGACAGGGATAATGAAGACCCAGTACTTC.

The chain has TRBV4-3 and TRBJ2-2; TRBD2 is a possible D gene (5 bases). This CDR3 spans 15 amino acids. Germline loops: CDR1 LGHNA, CDR2 YSLEER. V was shortened by 0 bases and J by 8 bases, with 13 bases between the two germline ends. CDR3 residues: CASSQDWLAGGELFF. For the CDR3, the DNA is TGCGCCAGCAGCCAAGACTGGCTAGCTGGGGGGGAGCTGTTTTTT.

The chain employs TRBV30 and TRBJ1-5, with TRBD1 as a possible D gene (5 bases). The CDR3 length is 13 residues. V was trimmed by 5 bases and J by 4 bases, leaving 12 bases between them. From germline, CDR1 is GTSNPN and CDR2 SVGIG (reference sequence). In DNA form, the CDR3 reads TGTGCCTGGGGGCGGGGGGGAAATCAGCCCCAGCATTTT. Translating gives CAWGRGGNQPQHF.

J is TRBJ2-1 and V is TRBV19; D unclear. The CDR3 is 10 amino acids. V was cut by 9 bases and J by 7 bases, with 7 bases left in between. Germline values: CDR1 LNHDA, CDR2 SQIVND (reference sequence). The DNA of the CDR3 is TGTGCCAGCTACGGTAATGAGCAGTTCTTC. Translated, it gives CASYGNEQFF. Filled out from reference TRBV19 and TRBJ2-1, the complete variable domain reads DGGITQSPKYLFRKEGQNVTLSCEQNLNHDAMYWYRQDPGQGLRLIYYSQIVNDFQKGDIAEGYSVSREKKESFPLTVTSAQKNPTAFYLCASYGNEQFFGPGTRLTVL.

V and J are TRBV7-9 and TRBJ1-2, with D hard to call. This CDR3 is 13 amino acids long. Between the trimmed V and J ends, which lost 5 bases and 8 bases, there was a span of 15 bases. Germline CDR1 and CDR2: SEHNR and FQNEAQ (reference sequence). CDR3 DNA sequence: TGTGCCAGCAGCCCCTTGGGAGGGAGCGGCTACACCTTC. Protein sequence: CASSPLGGSGYTF.

The chain has TRBV5-1 and TRBJ2-7; 10 positions match TRBD1. The CDR3 is 16 residues long. CDR1 is SGHRS, CDR2 YFSETQ, per germline. Trimming cost V 0 bases and J 4 bases; bases outside gene matches: 7. This CDR3 reads CASSLAGGTGDYEQYF. The CDR3 DNA sequence: TGCGCCAGCAGCTTGGCGGGCGGGACAGGGGATTACGAGCAGTACTTC. Full variable domain (outside the CDR3, taken from reference TRBV5-1 and TRBJ2-7): KAGVTQTPRYLIKTRGQQVTLSCSPISGHRSVSWYQQTPGQGLQFLFEYFSETQRNKGNFPGRFSGRQFSNSRSEMNVSTLELGDSALYLCASSLAGGTGDYEQYFGPGTRLTVT.

The gene calls are TRBV19 and TRBJ1-5; TRBD1 aligns across 10 bases. CDR1 and CDR2 (germline): LNHDA, SQIVND (reference sequence). V dropped 5 bases and J dropped 1; count of bases not matched to a gene: 8. The CDR3 has 17 residues. The CDR3 DNA reads as TGTGCCAGTAGTGCACTACCGGGACAGGGGAGCAATCAGCCCCAGCATTTT. Amino acid sequence: CASSALPGQGSNQPQHF. Using reference TRBV19 and TRBJ1-5 for the parts outside the CDR3, the full variable domain is DGGITQSPKYLFRKEGQNVTLSCEQNLNHDAMYWYRQDPGQGLRLIYYSQIVNDFQKGDIAEGYSVSREKKESFPLTVTSAQKNPTAFYLCASSALPGQGSNQPQHFGDGTRLSIL.

The chain has TRBV4-2 and TRBJ1-2; 12 bases line up with TRBD1. CDR1 is LGHNA and CDR2 is YNFKEQ in the germline V gene. V shed 2 bases and J 4 bases; nucleotides not matched to a gene: 8. This CDR3 has 17 amino acids. The CDR3 sequence: CASSQQGQGAPFYGYTF. DNA of the CDR3: TGTGCCAGCAGCCAACAGGGACAGGGGGCGCCTTTCTATGGCTACACCTTC.

This sequence joins TRBV5-1 and TRBJ2-3; D gene unclear. CDR1 is SGHRS, CDR2 YFSETQ, per germline. V gave up 3 bases and J gave up 1 base, with 9 bases separating them. CDR3 length: 14 residues. The CDR3: CASSSRPGTDTQYF. CDR3 DNA: TGCGCCAGCAGCTCCCGACCGGGCACAGATACGCAGTATTTT.

This chain links TRBV30 with TRBJ2-1, with D maybe TRBD2 (5 bases). The V end lost 1 base, the J end lost 1 base, and 11 bases lay between the germline ends. Germline loops: CDR1 GTSNPN, CDR2 SVGIG (reference sequence). This CDR3 is 15 amino acids long. Here the CDR3 DNA reads TGTGCCTGGAGTGGAGGGCTAGTATCCTACAATGAGCAGTTCTTC. Translated: CAWSGGLVSYNEQFF. The full variable domain, in which reference TRBV30 and TRBJ2-1 provide the parts outside the CDR3, is SQTIHQWPATLVQPVGSPLSLECTVEGTSNPNLYWYRQAAGRGLQLLFYSVGIGQISSEVPQNLSASRPQDRQFILSSKKLLLSDSGFYLCAWSGGLVSYNEQFFGPGTRLTVL.

V is TRBV4-1 and J is TRBJ1-1; TRBD1 matches 8 bases. V was pared by 6 bases and J by 0 bases, with 9 bases of the junction left unmatched. This CDR3 has 16 residues. CDR1 is MGHRA and CDR2 is YSYEKL in the germline V gene. The CDR3 sequence: CASSGARQGLNTEAFF. The CDR3 bases are TGCGCCAGCAGTGGCGCCCGACAGGGGTTGAACACTGAAGCTTTCTTT.

The V gene is TRBV5-4, the J gene TRBJ2-2; D gene unclear. CDR1 is SGHNT and CDR2 is YYREEE in the germline V gene (reference sequence). CDR3 size: 16 residues. The germline V and J ends were trimmed by 5 bases and 2 bases, with 16 bases remaining between them. The CDR3 loop is CASSPQNSLNTGELFF. The CDR3 nucleotides are TGTGCCAGCAGTCCCCAAAACAGCCTAAACACCGGGGAGCTGTTTTTT.

This clone was observed a handful of times. The V and J genes are TRBV18 and TRBJ2-5; the D gene is possibly TRBD1 (5 bases). The CDR3 extends over 13 amino acids. Germline lookup yields CDR1 KGHSH and CDR2 LQKENI. Trimming took off 6 bases at V and 2 bases at J, with 10 bases between the two ends. CDR3 coding DNA: TGTGCCAGCTCTCTCGACAGACAAGAGACCCAGTACTTC. It codes for CASSLDRQETQYF.

This clone was seen a few times. The chain links TRBV6-1 to TRBJ2-7; weak D call: TRBD1 (6 bases). The V and J ends lost 8 bases and 5 bases respectively, with 13 bases between them. This CDR3 comprises 12 residues. Per the germline V gene, CDR1 is MNHNS and CDR2 is SASEGT. CDR3 in amino acids: CASVPHRDEQYF. The CDR3 nucleotides read TGTGCCAGCGTCCCCCACAGGGACGAGCAGTACTTC.

The chain joins TRBV2 to TRBJ1-1, with a weak D call TRBD1 (6 bases). V was pared by 7 bases and J by 1 base, with 16 bases between. Looked up from germline, CDR1 is SNHLY and CDR2 is FYNNEI. This CDR3 region has 15 residues. The CDR3 loop is CASTSTGHKNTEAFF. The CDR3, as DNA: TGTGCCAGCACCTCAACGGGACATAAGAACACTGAAGCTTTCTTT.

This clone was seen just once. The chain has TRBV9 and TRBJ2-5; D might be TRBD2 (7 bases). Germline V CDR1 and CDR2: SGDLS, YYNGEE. V gave up 0 bases and J gave up 5 bases, with 11 bases separating them. The CDR3 contains 14 residues. The CDR3: CASSVGGGGETQYF. CDR3 nucleotides: TGTGCCAGCAGCGTAGGGGGGGGCGGGGAGACCCAGTACTTC.

V usage is TRBV10-3 and J usage is TRBJ2-3, with TRBD2 matching over 9 bases. The CDR3 spans 17 residues. Germline-derived CDR1 and CDR2 are ENHRY and SYGVKD. V lost 2 bases to trimming and J lost 3 bases; unmatched junction nucleotides: 9. CDR3 residues: CAISERLAGVGTDTQYF. Here the CDR3 DNA reads TGTGCCATCAGTGAGAGGTTAGCGGGAGTGGGGACAGATACGCAGTATTTT.